One sample yielded the 28 T cell receptor beta chains listed below, sequenced in a study of shared clonotypes between healthy human individuals (dated by TCRdb to about 2020). Library construction relied on the immunoSEQ multiplex PCR assay. The source is immuneACCESS, and TCRdb retained only in-frame sequences with V and J called. Part of the clones is not carried over; for the studies checked, unresolved V genes explain less than half of this, and the remainder is unexplained. The sample table records about 680,000 clones; approximately 75% of these occur just once. The ten largest make up approximately 1.8% of the sample. Source material: memory CD4+ T cells sorted from blood. What the cell subset or site label conveys for this sample: CD45RA-negative fraction. These receptors originate from a woman aged 25 to 45 in good health.

This clone was observed a handful of times. This specimen includes other DNA sequences encoding the same CDR3. The rearrangement joins TRBV5-1 to TRBJ1-3; TRBD1 might be the D (5 bases). With 5 bases removed from V and 2 bases from J, the gap between germline ends came to 11 bases. There are 14 residues in the CDR3. CDR1 and CDR2 (germline): SGHRS, YFSETQ. Written as DNA, the CDR3 is TGCGCCAGCAGTCCTGGGACGGCTGGAAACACCATATATTTT. This gives the protein CASSPGTAGNTIYF.

The chain couples TRBV7-9 to TRBJ2-7; no clear D. Germline-derived CDR1 and CDR2 are SEHNR and FQNEAQ (reference sequence). The V end lost 1 base, the J end lost 7 bases, and 8 bases lay between the germline ends. This CDR3 has 12 amino acids. The CDR3 is CASSLGLREQYF. Written as DNA, the CDR3 is TGTGCCAGCAGCTTAGGACTCAGGGAGCAGTACTTC. Full variable domain (outside the CDR3, taken from reference TRBV7-9 and TRBJ2-7): DTGVSQNPRHKITKRGQNVTFRCDPISEHNRLYWYRQTLGQGPEFLTYFQNEAQLEKSRLLSDRFSAERPKGSFSTLEIQRTEQGDSAMYLCASSLGLREQYFGPGTRLTVT.

The chain has TRBV4-1 and TRBJ2-7, with 13 bases fitting TRBD2. The CDR3 spans 15 residues. The ends lost 4 bases at V and 5 bases at J; junction bases unmatched: 5. Germline values: CDR1 MGHRA, CDR2 YSYEKL. CDR3 sequence (DNA): TGCGCCAGCAGCCTTTCAGGACTAGCGGGAGACGAGCAGTACTTC. Translation gives CASSLSGLAGDEQYF.

J is TRBJ2-2 and V is TRBV7-5; the D call TRBD1 from the table was never checked on the DNA. TRBV7-5 is marked as a pseudogene. The CDR3 loop spans 15 amino acids. The CDR3 protein is CASSRDRRSTGELFF. In nucleotides, the CDR3 is TGTGCCAGCAGCCGGGACAGGCGTTCCACCGGGGAGCTGTTTTTT.

The chain combines TRBV28 with TRBJ1-4, with 7 bases fitting TRBD1. V was pared by 5 bases and J by 8 bases, with 8 bases of the junction left unmatched. This CDR3 has 14 residues. Germline V lookup: CDR1 MDHEN, CDR2 SYDVKM. CDR3 nucleotides: TGTGCCAGCAGTCCAGGGGGAAGGCGGGAAAAACTGTTTTTT. It codes for CASSPGGRREKLFF.

CDR3 in amino acids: CASSPSSGSPLSREQFF. DNA of the CDR3: TGTGCCAGCAGCCCCTCTAGCGGGAGCCCCCTGAGCAGGGAGCAGTTCTTC. This chain links TRBV27 with TRBJ2-1, with 10 bases aligning to TRBD2. The CDR3 is made up of 17 amino acids. Germline V CDR1 and CDR2: MNHEY, SMNVEV (reference sequence). With V trimmed by 6 bases and J by 10 bases, 18 bases remained unmatched.

V is TRBV28 and J is TRBJ1-1; D unresolved. Trimming removed 8 bases at V and 10 bases at J, with 14 bases between. CDR1 is MDHEN, CDR2 SYDVKM, per germline. This CDR3 is built from 11 residues. The CDR3 region has the DNA TGTGCCAGCGGAGGCAGGCTGGGAGCTTTCTTT. Its protein product is CASGGRLGAFF.

V and J are TRBV7-3 and TRBJ2-3; D ambiguous. The germline gives CDR1 SGHTA, CDR2 FQGTGA. Trimming pared 6 bases from V and 1 base from J, leaving 8 bases between. This CDR3 is built from 13 residues. The CDR3 protein is CASSTSGTDTQYF. The DNA of the CDR3 is TGTGCCAGCAGTACGAGCGGCACAGATACGCAGTATTTT. Full variable domain (rest looked up from reference TRBV7-3 and TRBJ2-3): GAGVSQTPSNKVTEKGKYVELRCDPISGHTALYWYRQSLGQGPEFLIYFQGTGAADDSGLPNDRFFAVRPEGSVSTLKIQRTERGDSAVYLCASSTSGTDTQYFGPGTRLTVL.

The chain employs TRBV5-4 and TRBJ2-2, with D tentatively TRBD1 (5 bases). V was pared by 1 base and J by 6 bases, with 10 bases between. The CDR3 totals 14 residues. CDR1 is SGHNT, CDR2 YYREEE, per germline (reference sequence). CDR3 sequence (DNA): TGTGCCAGCAGCTTGACAGGTTCGGCCGGGGAGCTGTTTTTT. The encoded protein is CASSLTGSAGELFF.

This clone showed up many times. The chain carries TRBV2 and TRBJ2-1; 7 bases match TRBD2. This CDR3 contains 15 residues. After removal of 3 bases from V and 0 bases from J, the junction contained 2 bases not matched to a gene. CDR1 is SNHLY and CDR2 is FYNNEI in the germline V gene. CDR3 loop: CASSEGGSSYNEQFF. DNA of the CDR3: TGTGCCAGCAGTGAGGGAGGGAGCTCCTACAATGAGCAGTTCTTC. The entire variable domain, with the rest obtained from reference TRBV2 and TRBJ2-1, is as follows: EPEVTQTPSHQVTQMGQEVILRCVPISNHLYFYWYRQILGQKVEFLVSFYNNEISEKSEIFDDQFSVERPDGSNFTLKIRSTKLEDSAMYFCASSEGGSSYNEQFFGPGTRLTVL.

This chain joins TRBV28 and TRBJ1-2; possibly TRBD1 for D (6 bases). Germline V gene lookup returns CDR1 MDHEN and CDR2 SYDVKM. This CDR3 region has 18 residues. V lost 4 bases and J 3 bases, leaving 24 bases between the germline ends. The CDR3 loop is CASSSTLGGGKWHYGYTF. The CDR3 nucleotides read TGTGCCAGCAGTTCTACCCTTGGAGGGGGGAAATGGCACTATGGCTACACCTTC.

The sample holds many counts of this clone. The chain has TRBV6-4 and TRBJ2-7; D is possibly TRBD1 (5 bases). The CDR3 runs 13 residues. Trimming stripped 3 bases from V and 5 bases from J, with 11 bases between. CDR1 MRHNA and CDR2 SNTAGT come from the germline V gene. The CDR3 coding sequence is TGTGCCAGCAGTGAAGGGGAAAAGGACGAGCAGTACTTC. This translates into CASSEGEKDEQYF.

The CDR3 loop reads CASSATGASYNEQFF. For the CDR3, the DNA is TGTGCCAGCAGTGCAACAGGGGCCTCATACAATGAGCAGTTCTTC. The genes are TRBV28 and TRBJ2-1; 7 bases align to TRBD1. Germline V CDR1 and CDR2: MDHEN, SYDVKM. The CDR3 consists of 15 residues. The junction had 8 bases not matched to a gene; V was cut back by 5 bases and J by 4 bases.

The chain recombines TRBV15 with TRBJ2-7, with a weak D call TRBD2 (6 bases). This CDR3 comprises 16 residues. V was clipped by 3 bases and J by 2 bases, with 17 bases between them. The germline V gene encodes CDR1 LNHNV and CDR2 YYDKDF (reference sequence). The CDR3 nucleotides read TGTGCCACCAGCAGGATCCCTGTCTGGGGGGCCTACGAGCAGTACTTC. Protein: CATSRIPVWGAYEQYF.

In its sample, this clone was seen a few times. The rearrangement links TRBV6-6 to TRBJ2-1; tentatively, D is TRBD1 (5 bases). The CDR3 is made up of 12 amino acids. The ends were cut back, 6 bases at V and 6 bases at J, with 9 bases in the middle. Germline CDR1 and CDR2: MNHNY and SVGAGI (reference sequence). In DNA, the CDR3 is TGTGCCAGCAGAGACAGTTTCAATGAGCAGTTCTTC. It specifies CASRDSFNEQFF.

The CDR3, as DNA: TGTGCCAGCAGTTCTCGGACACTTATGAACACTGAAGCTTTCTTT. Translation: CASSSRTLMNTEAFF. V gene TRBV6-5 combines with J gene TRBJ1-1, with D possibly matching TRBD1 (5 bases). V dropped 4 bases and J dropped 0 bases, with 12 bases sitting between them. This CDR3 comprises 15 residues. Germline lookup yields CDR1 MNHEY and CDR2 SVGAGI.

The V gene is TRBV10-1, the J gene TRBJ2-5; D tentatively reads TRBD1 or TRBD2 (5 bases each). The ends were cut back, 6 bases at V and 5 bases at J, with 13 bases in the middle. This CDR3 is 13 amino acids long. Germline loops: CDR1 WNHNN, CDR2 SYGVQD (reference sequence). The CDR3 sequence: CASSGDLWETQYF. The CDR3 region has the DNA TGCGCCAGCAGCGGGGACCTTTGGGAGACCCAGTACTTC.

The chain couples TRBV28 to TRBJ2-5; 8 bases agree with TRBD2. The CDR3 is 15 residues long. Germline V gene lookup returns CDR1 MDHEN and CDR2 SYDVKM. Losses at the gene ends were 3 bases for V and 3 bases for J; bases not matched to a gene: 6. The CDR3 reads CASSFLSGAKETQYF. DNA of the CDR3: TGTGCCAGCAGTTTTCTTAGCGGGGCGAAAGAGACCCAGTACTTC.

Concerning this clone: Other DNA sequences of this sample code for an identical CDR3. The rearrangement joins TRBV28 to TRBJ2-5; D possibly uses TRBD1 or TRBD2 (6 bases each). V lost 1 base to trimming and J lost 5 bases, with 11 bases between them. The CDR3 is 14 amino acids. In germline, CDR1 is MDHEN, CDR2 SYDVKM. This CDR3 reads CASSLFRGRETQYF. The CDR3 nucleotides are TGTGCCAGCAGTTTATTTCGGGGGCGGGAGACCCAGTACTTC.

This chain links TRBV23-1 with TRBJ2-7, with D uncertain. TRBV23-1 counts as an open reading frame of uncertain function. The CDR3 consists of 15 residues. The ends were cut back, 4 bases at V and 5 bases at J, with 18 bases in the middle. The CDR3 reads CASSRRVTVAHEQYF. CDR3 in DNA: TGCGCCAGCAGTCGCCGAGTAACAGTTGCACACGAGCAGTACTTC.

The chain has TRBV27 and TRBJ1-1, with D perhaps matching TRBD1 (5 bases). Trimming removed 6 bases at V and 4 bases at J, with 21 bases between. Germline CDR1 reads MNHEY; CDR2 reads SMNVEV (reference sequence). The CDR3 sequence is 16 residues long. CDR3 protein: CASRPRPTATGTEAFF. In DNA form, the CDR3 reads TGTGCCAGCAGACCACGGCCGACAGCCACTGGCACTGAAGCTTTCTTT.

This chain connects TRBV6-1 to TRBJ2-7; maybe TRBD2 (7 bases). Germline CDR1 reads MNHNS; CDR2 reads SASEGT. This CDR3 has 17 amino acids. The V and J ends lost 2 bases and 0 bases respectively, with 17 bases between them. In DNA, the CDR3 is TGTGCCAGCAGTGAACGAGATAAGGGGGGGGTCTCCTACGAGCAGTACTTC. Amino acids: CASSERDKGGVSYEQYF.

The chain joins TRBV18 to TRBJ1-2, with D hard to call. CDR3 size: 12 residues. CDR1 is KGHSH, CDR2 LQKENI, per germline. V shed 6 bases and J shed 6 bases, with 11 bases lying between them. CDR3 DNA: TGTGCCAGCTCCCAAGAAGAACATGGCTACACCTTC. This codes for CASSQEEHGYTF.

The CDR3 sequence is CASSEGGLSGPDTEAFF. In nucleotides, the CDR3 is TGTGCCAGCAGTGAAGGGGGGCTAAGCGGACCGGACACTGAAGCTTTCTTT. The J gene is TRBJ1-1, the V gene TRBV25-1, with D tentatively TRBD1 (6 bases). Trimming stripped 2 bases from V and 3 bases from J, with 19 bases between. CDR1 MGHDK and CDR2 SYGVNS come from the germline V gene. The CDR3 runs 17 residues.

This chain links TRBV6-1 with TRBJ2-5; D ambiguous. V shed 7 bases and J shed 9 bases, with 18 bases lying between them. Germline V gene lookup returns CDR1 MNHNS and CDR2 SASEGT. This CDR3 has 13 amino acids. CDR3 sequence: CASTRRGEAAQYF. CDR3 sequence (DNA): TGTGCCAGCACGCGGCGCGGTGAGGCGGCCCAGTACTTC.

This clone has a single count. V gene TRBV27 combines with J gene TRBJ2-5; D is unresolved. The V end was cut by 5 bases, the J end by 5 bases, with 21 bases between. This CDR3 is built from 16 residues. Germline V CDR1 and CDR2: MNHEY, SMNVEV (reference sequence). As DNA, the CDR3 is TGTGCCAGCAGTCCTCGGCCCTCTTCCTATCTGGAGACCCAGTACTTC. It yields the protein CASSPRPSSYLETQYF.

This clone was counted between two and nine times. This chain joins TRBV9 and TRBJ2-3, with 10 bases identical to TRBD2. CDR1 and CDR2 from the germline V gene are SGDLS and YYNGEE. J lost 3 bases, V lost 4 bases, and 5 bases had no gene match. The CDR3 has 15 residues. The CDR3 DNA follows: TGTGCCAGCAGCCCGTTAGCGGGAGGAACAGATACGCAGTATTTT. Protein product: CASSPLAGGTDTQYF.

The rearrangement joins TRBV29-1 to TRBJ2-6; a weak D match, TRBD1 (6 bases). The CDR3 spans 13 residues. CDR1 and CDR2 (germline): SQVTM, ANQGSEA. The CDR3 region has the DNA TGCAGTATTGCAGGGGTTGGGGCCAACGTCCTGACTTTC. This translates into CSIAGVGANVLTF.